This T cell receptor (beta chain) appears in the sequencing data of a study of molecular identifiers for immune sequencing clone quantification. CDR3 length: 15 amino acids. V trimming: 5 bases; J trimming: 4 bases; junction bases outside the gene matches: 10. Germline loops: CDR1 MNHEY, CDR2 SVGAGI. TCRdb passed the PCR reads through MiXCR, listing each CDR3 protein once. The table includes about 500,000 distinct CDR3 sequences, roughly 24% detected once. This clonotype has more than one count but fewer than ten. The gene calls are TRBV6-5 and TRBJ1-2; 7 positions match TRBD1. The sequence came from a human donor in good health. Some libraries in this study had Jurkat cell RNA spiked in. The material sequenced was naive CD8+ T cells from blood, with Jurkat cell RNA spiked in. Subset noted: FACS-sorted CD8+CD4-CCR7+CD45RA+ naive T cells. The CDR3 loop is CASSPLSTGPYGYTF. Here the CDR3 DNA reads TGTGCCAGCAGTCCGCTTTCGACAGGGCCCTATGGCTACACCTTC.